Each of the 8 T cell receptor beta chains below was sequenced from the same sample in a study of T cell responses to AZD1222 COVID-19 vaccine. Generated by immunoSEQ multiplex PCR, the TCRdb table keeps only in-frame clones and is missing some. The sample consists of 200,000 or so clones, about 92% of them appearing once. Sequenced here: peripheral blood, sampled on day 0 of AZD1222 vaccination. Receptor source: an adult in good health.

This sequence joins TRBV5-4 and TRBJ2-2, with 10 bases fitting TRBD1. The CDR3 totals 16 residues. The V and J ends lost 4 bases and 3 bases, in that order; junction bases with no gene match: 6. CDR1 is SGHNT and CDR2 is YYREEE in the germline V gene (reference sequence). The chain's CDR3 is CASSATGTGDTGELFF. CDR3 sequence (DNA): TGTGCCAGCAGCGCTACCGGGACAGGGGACACCGGGGAGCTGTTTTTT.

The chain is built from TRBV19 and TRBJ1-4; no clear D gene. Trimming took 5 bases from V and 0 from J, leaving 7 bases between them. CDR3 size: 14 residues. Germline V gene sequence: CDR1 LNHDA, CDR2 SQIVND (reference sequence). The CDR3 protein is CASSGSATNEKLFF. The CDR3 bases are TGTGCCAGTAGTGGGAGTGCAACTAATGAAAAACTGTTTTTT.

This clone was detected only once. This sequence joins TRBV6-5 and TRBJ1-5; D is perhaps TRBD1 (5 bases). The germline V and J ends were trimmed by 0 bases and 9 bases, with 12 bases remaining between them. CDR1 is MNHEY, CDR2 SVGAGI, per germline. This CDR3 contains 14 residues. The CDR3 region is CASSYSEGQGPQHF. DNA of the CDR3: TGTGCCAGCAGTTACTCAGAGGGGCAGGGGCCCCAGCATTTT.

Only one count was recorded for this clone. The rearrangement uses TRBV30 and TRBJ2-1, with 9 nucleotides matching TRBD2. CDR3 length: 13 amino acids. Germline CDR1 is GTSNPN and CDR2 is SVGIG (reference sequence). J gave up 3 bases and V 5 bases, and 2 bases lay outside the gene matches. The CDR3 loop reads CAWAGGIYNEQFF. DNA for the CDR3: TGTGCCTGGGCGGGGGGGATCTACAATGAGCAGTTCTTC.

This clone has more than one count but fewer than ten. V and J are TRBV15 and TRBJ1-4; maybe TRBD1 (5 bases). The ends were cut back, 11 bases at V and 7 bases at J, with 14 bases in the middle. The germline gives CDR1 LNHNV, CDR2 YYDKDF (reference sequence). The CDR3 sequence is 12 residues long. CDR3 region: CASNSGGEKLFF. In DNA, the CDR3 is TGTGCCTCCAATTCTGGGGGTGAAAAACTGTTTTTT.

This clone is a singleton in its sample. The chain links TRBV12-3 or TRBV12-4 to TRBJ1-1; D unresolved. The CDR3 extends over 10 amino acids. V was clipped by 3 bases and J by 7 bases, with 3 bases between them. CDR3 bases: TGTGCCAGCAGTTTCGGTGAAGCTTTCTTT. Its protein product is CASSFGEAFF.

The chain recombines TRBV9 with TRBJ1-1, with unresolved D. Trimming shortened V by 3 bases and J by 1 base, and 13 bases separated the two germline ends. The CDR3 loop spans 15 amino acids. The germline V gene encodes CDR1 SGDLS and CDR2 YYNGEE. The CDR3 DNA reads TGTGCCAGCAGCGCCTCGGGAGGGTGGAACACTGAAGCTTTCTTT. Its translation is CASSASGGWNTEAFF.

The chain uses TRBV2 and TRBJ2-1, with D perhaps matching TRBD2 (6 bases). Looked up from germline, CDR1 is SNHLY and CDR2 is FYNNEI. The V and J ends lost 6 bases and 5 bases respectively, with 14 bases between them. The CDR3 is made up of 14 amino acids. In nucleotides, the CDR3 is TGTGCCAGCAGCCTTTCTAGCGTCAACAATGAGCAGTTCTTC. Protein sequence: CASSLSSVNNEQFF.